These 21 T cell receptor beta chains share one sample of origin, sequenced in a study of T cell repertoires in cytomegalovirus infection. A single record per CDR3 protein comes from TCRdb applying MiXCR to the reads. The top ten hold roughly an eighth of the sample, which has about 440,000 distinct CDR3 sequences, 30% to 40% seen once. Sequenced material: PBMCs. These receptors were obtained from a human donor in good health (CMV status not recorded). Some clones in this sample may be carry-over from other donors' samples.

This chain uses TRBV10-2 with TRBJ1-5, with D perhaps TRBD1 (5 bases). The germline CDR1 and CDR2 sequences are WSHSY and SAAADI. Trimming removed 6 bases from V and 2 bases from J, with 11 bases in between. The CDR3 extends over 14 amino acids. The CDR3 bases are TGCGCCAGCAGAGGAGGGGCTGGCAATCAGCCCCAGCATTTT. Its protein is CASRGGAGNQPQHF.

This clonotype was seen a few times. The rearrangement joins TRBV19 to TRBJ2-2, with D possibly being TRBD1 or TRBD2 (5 bases each). Trimming pared 3 bases from V and 2 bases from J, leaving 13 bases between. Germline CDR1 reads LNHDA; CDR2 reads SQIVND (reference sequence). The CDR3 is 16 residues long. The CDR3 coding sequence is TGTGCCAGTAGTATTTATGGTGGGGGAAACACCGGGGAGCTGTTTTTT. This gives the protein CASSIYGGGNTGELFF.

As regards this clonotype: In this CDR3 the conserved last residue, phenylalanine or tryptophan, is missing, so a read error is likely. V usage is TRBV20-1 and J usage is TRBJ2-5; possible D gene TRBD2, 5 bases. The CDR3 sequence is 14 residues long. Between the trimmed V and J ends, which lost 3 bases and 5 bases, there was a span of 16 bases. The germline CDR1 and CDR2 sequences are DFQATT and SNEGSKA (reference sequence). CDR3 loop: CSARPGKGLETQYL. CDR3 sequence (DNA): TGCAGTGCTAGGCCGGGAAAAGGGTTGGAGACCCAGTACTTA.

In this sample, this clonotype turned up a few times. This CDR3 is CASRRGEGNTIYF. DNA of the CDR3: TGTGCCAGCAGGCGCGGGGAAGGAAACACCATATATTTT. The V call is TRBV12-3 or TRBV12-4, the J call TRBJ1-3; D is undetermined. The CDR3 sequence is 13 residues long. Trimming took off 6 bases at V and 4 bases at J, with 10 bases between the two ends.

There are a few counts of this clonotype. V usage is TRBV4-2 and J usage is TRBJ1-4, with D possibly TRBD1 on 6 matching bases. CDR3 length equals 16 residues. V was cut by 0 bases and J by 2 bases, with 10 bases left in between. The germline gives CDR1 LGHNA, CDR2 YNFKEQ. As DNA, the CDR3 is TGTGCCAGCAGCCAAGAAGGGGGGAAGACTAATGAAAAACTGTTTTTT. Translating gives CASSQEGGKTNEKLFF.

The CDR3 sequence is CASSYPTVVEYGYTF. CDR3 DNA sequence: TGTGCCAGCAGTTACCCCACTGTAGTCGAGTATGGCTACACCTTC. This chain links TRBV6-6 with TRBJ1-2; no definite D call. The V and J ends lost 2 bases and 5 bases respectively, with 15 bases between them. Looked up from germline, CDR1 is MNHNY and CDR2 is SVGAGI (reference sequence). The CDR3 contains 15 residues.

Comments on this clonotype: The junction departs from germline at one end; a sequencing error may be responsible. The rearrangement uses TRBV15 and TRBJ2-5; D is perhaps TRBD2 (6 bases). Germline V gives CDR1 LNHNV, CDR2 YYDKDF (reference sequence). This CDR3 has 12 amino acids. CDR3 bases: TGTGCCACCAGAAGAGCGGGAGAGACCCAGTACTTC. Its translation is CATRRAGETQYF.

This clonotype was observed many times. The chain has TRBV7-2 and TRBJ2-7, with D perhaps being TRBD1 or TRBD2 (5 bases each). The V end lost 5 bases, the J end lost 6 bases, and 23 bases lay between the germline ends. Germline CDR1 reads SGHTA; CDR2 reads FQGNSA. This CDR3 has 16 amino acids. CDR3 sequence: CASSPAGAGPAVEQYF. The DNA of the CDR3 is TGTGCCAGCAGCCCAGCCGGGGCAGGTCCGGCGGTCGAGCAGTACTTC. The full variable domain, with the rest looked up from reference TRBV7-2 and TRBJ2-7, is GAGVSQSPSNKVTEKGKDVELRCDPISGHTALYWYRQSLGQGLEFLIYFQGNSAPDKSGLPSDRFSAERTGGSVSTLTIQRTQQEDSAVYLCASSPAGAGPAVEQYFGPGTRLTVT.

This clonotype was seen many times. CDR3 sequence reads: CASSWTGLVGEQFF. The CDR3 coding sequence is TGTGCCAGTAGTTGGACGGGACTAGTCGGGGAGCAGTTCTTC. J is TRBJ2-1 and V is TRBV19; 8 bases line up with TRBD2. The V and J ends lost 5 bases and 10 bases, in that order; junction bases with no gene match: 10. This CDR3 is built from 14 residues. Germline loops: CDR1 LNHDA, CDR2 SQIVND (reference sequence).

A few counts support this clonotype. The rearrangement links TRBV6-1 to TRBJ1-5; perhaps TRBD1 as D (6 bases). The V and J ends lost 4 bases and 6 bases respectively, with 16 bases between them. The CDR3 contains 15 residues. Germline CDR1 is MNHNS and CDR2 is SASEGT. CDR3 DNA sequence: TGTGCCAGCAGTGGGCAAACAGGGTCGGGTCAGCCCCAGCATTTT. Its translation: CASSGQTGSGQPQHF.

This clonotype was detected a few times. The chain couples TRBV10-3 to TRBJ2-5, with D unresolved. The CDR3 contains 14 residues. V dropped 2 bases and J dropped 2 bases, with 9 bases sitting between them. CDR1 ENHRY and CDR2 SYGVKD come from the germline V gene. The CDR3 DNA is TGTGCCATCAGTGAGGGGCTGGGGCAAGAGACCCAGTACTTC. This encodes CAISEGLGQETQYF.

On this clonotype itself: The junction does not match germline at one end; this may be a read error. The chain employs TRBV4-1 and TRBJ1-2, with 9 bases identical to TRBD1. CDR3 length: 16 residues. CDR1 is MGHRA, CDR2 YSYEKL, per germline. The CDR3 region is CASSQGKLQGAYGYTF. The CDR3 coding sequence is TGTGCCAGCAGCCAAGGGAAACTACAGGGGGCCTATGGCTACACCTTC.

Ten or more counts support this clonotype. The J gene is TRBJ2-7, the V gene TRBV11-2; no clear D gene. The CDR3 has 12 amino acids. Between the trimmed V and J ends, which lost 7 bases and 2 bases, there was a span of 9 bases. Germline CDR1 is SGHAT and CDR2 is FQNNGV. CDR3 sequence: CASTDRPYEQYF. The CDR3 nucleotides read TGTGCCAGCACGGACCGTCCCTACGAGCAGTACTTC.

The rearrangement joins TRBV19 to TRBJ1-5; 11 positions match TRBD1. Germline V gene data show CDR1 as LNHDA and CDR2 as SQIVND (reference sequence). The CDR3 sequence is 16 residues long. V dropped 8 bases and J dropped 7; count of bases not matched to a gene: 13. Written as DNA, the CDR3 is TGTGCCAGTCACCCCCACAGGACAGGGGGCGGGCAGCCCCAGCATTTT. Translation gives CASHPHRTGGGQPQHF.

To note about this clonotype: At one end the junction does not follow the germline gene, possibly because of a read error. CDR3 residues: CASSLEVWGTDYNEQFF. DNA for the CDR3: TGTGCCAGCAGCTTGGAAGTGTGGGGGACAGATTACAATGAGCAGTTCTTC. The V call is TRBV5-3, the J call TRBJ2-1; TRBD1 matches 7 bases. TRBV5-3 is reported as an ORF; its role is uncertain. The CDR3 covers 17 residues.

This clonotype was recorded once. V and J are TRBV5-1 and TRBJ1-1; no definite D call. Trimming pared 3 bases from V and 4 bases from J, leaving 13 bases between. Germline lookup yields CDR1 SGHRS and CDR2 YFSETQ. This CDR3 spans 14 amino acids. The CDR3 protein is CASSSYVPGTEAFF. CDR3 DNA sequence: TGCGCCAGCAGCTCATATGTCCCGGGCACTGAAGCTTTCTTT.

This chain uses TRBV11-2 with TRBJ2-3; D is ambiguous. Trimming stripped 2 bases from V and 4 bases from J, with 13 bases between. This CDR3 comprises 15 residues. CDR1 is SGHAT and CDR2 is FQNNGV in the germline V gene. DNA of the CDR3: TGTGCCAGCAGCTTAACGCCAGAATCGGCAGATACGCAGTATTTT. Protein sequence: CASSLTPESADTQYF.

This chain joins TRBV13 and TRBJ2-5, with 16 bases identical to TRBD2. Germline CDR1 PRHDT, CDR2 FYEKMQ (reference sequence). CDR3 length: 18 residues. The V segment lost 4 bases and the J segment 2 bases; nucleotides outside the gene matches: 7. For the CDR3, the DNA is TGTGCCAGCAGCTCGGGACTAGCGGGGGGGCCGGGTCAAGAGACCCAGTACTTC. This translates into CASSSGLAGGPGQETQYF.

V and J are TRBV12-3 or TRBV12-4 and TRBJ1-6; D possibly corresponds to TRBD1 (5 bases). V gave up 7 bases and J gave up 10 bases, with 14 bases separating them. This CDR3 is 13 amino acids long. CDR3 in DNA: TGTGCCAGCAACCGGGACCGCAAGTCACCCCTCCACTTT. This codes for CASNRDRKSPLHF.

This clonotype was counted a few times. The V gene is TRBV18, the J gene TRBJ2-2; the match to TRBD2 covers 11 bases. V lost 2 bases, J lost 0 bases, and 8 bases stayed unmatched. This CDR3 contains 19 residues. In germline, CDR1 is KGHSH, CDR2 LQKENI. The CDR3 spells CASSPSLAGGHPNTGELFF. The CDR3 DNA is TGTGCCAGCTCACCAAGCCTAGCGGGGGGCCACCCGAACACCGGGGAGCTGTTTTTT.

This clonotype has a count of ten or more. This rearrangement joins TRBV7-6 to TRBJ2-6; the D gene is possibly TRBD2 (6 bases). Germline V gives CDR1 SGHVS, CDR2 FNYEAQ. The CDR3 covers 18 residues. Trimming pared 5 bases from V and 1 base from J, leaving 18 bases between. Here the CDR3 DNA reads TGTGCCAGCAGCGCCCTGGTGGACGGGGGATCTGGGGCCAACGTCCTGACTTTC. Protein: CASSALVDGGSGANVLTF.